The 5 T cell receptor beta chains below all came from one sample that was sequenced in a study of blood T cell repertoires in COVID-19. The assay was immunoSEQ multiplex PCR, and TCRdb's table has in-frame clones only and misses some. Among 150,000 to 200,000 clones listed, roughly four fifths were seen once. Sample: peripheral blood. The source of these receptors is a woman aged 40 to 50 with acute or convalescent COVID-19.

The chain has TRBV19 and TRBJ1-1; D unresolved. CDR3 length equals 15 residues. The germline CDR1 and CDR2 sequences are LNHDA and SQIVND (reference sequence). The V end lost 10 bases, the J end lost 1 base, and 19 bases lay between the germline ends. CDR3 protein: CATNYRDSRNTEAFF. The DNA of the CDR3 is TGTGCCACCAATTATCGAGACTCGAGGAACACTGAAGCTTTCTTT.

Only one count was recorded for this clone. The V call is TRBV6-1, the J call TRBJ1-4, with D tentatively TRBD1 (6 bases). The CDR3 has 15 residues. The germline V and J ends were trimmed by 0 bases and 4 bases, with 9 bases remaining between them. Germline CDR1 is MNHNS and CDR2 is SASEGT. The CDR3 DNA reads as TGTGCCAGCAGTGAAGCTGCAGGGGTTAATGAAAAACTGTTTTTT. This sequence encodes CASSEAAGVNEKLFF.

The V gene is TRBV6-1, the J gene TRBJ2-7, with 9 nucleotides matching TRBD2. V lost 2 bases, J lost 3 bases, and 5 bases stayed unmatched. This CDR3 has 15 amino acids. The germline CDR1 and CDR2 sequences are MNHNS and SASEGT. The CDR3 sequence is CASSEFLAGHYEQYF. The CDR3 DNA follows: TGTGCCAGCAGTGAATTCCTAGCGGGGCACTACGAGCAGTACTTC.

This chain joins TRBV2 and TRBJ2-3, with D possibly matching TRBD2 (7 bases). V lost 6 bases and J lost 8, with 15 bases in between. The CDR3 runs to 13 residues. The germline V gene has CDR1 SNHLY and CDR2 FYNNEI. The CDR3, as DNA: TGTGCCAGCAGATACGGGGGAGGGGGTACGCAGTATTTT. It codes for CASRYGGGGTQYF.

The chain uses TRBV4-1 and TRBJ1-5; 7 nucleotides line up with TRBD1. The V gene end was trimmed by 8 bases and the J gene end by 0 bases; junction bases not matched to a gene: 7. The CDR3 is 15 residues long. Germline CDR1 MGHRA, CDR2 YSYEKL. DNA for the CDR3: TGCGCCAGCCGGGACAGAATTTTTAGCAATCAGCCCCAGCATTTT. As protein: CASRDRIFSNQPQHF.